This T cell receptor beta chain is drawn from a study of blood T cell repertoires in COVID-19. Study overall: The cDNA or gDNA used as material had been derived from T cells, B-cell-depleted T cells, or PBMCs.

Method: immunoSEQ multiplex PCR; TCRdb's copy keeps in-frame clones and lacks some. This sample carries 200,000 or so clones, 80% to 90% of them seen once, and the ten largest clones take 0.7% to 0.95%. V lost 5 bases and J lost 8, with 19 bases in between. Per the germline V gene, CDR1 is LGHDT and CDR2 is YNNKEL (reference sequence). The CDR3 covers 16 residues. The chain links TRBV3-1 (or the pseudogene TRBV3-2) to TRBJ1-6; D perhaps matches TRBD1 (6 bases). The sequence derives from a woman aged 70-85 years with acute or convalescent COVID-19. The sequenced sample was peripheral blood. CDR3 in DNA: TGTGCCAGCAGCGCCCGGGACACGATAGGAGATTCACCCCTCCACTTT. It yields the protein CASSARDTIGDSPLHF.